The 9 T cell receptor beta chains below all came from one sample that was sequenced in a study of T cells in women clearing cervical HPV infection. Only in-frame clones appear in the TCRdb table, and some are missing; sequencing was by immunoSEQ multiplex PCR. The sample includes 9,000 to 15,000 clones. The sample taken for sequencing was blood buffy coat. The receptor source for this set is a woman between 18 and 70 years old with a cervical HPV16 infection that either progressed to CIN3+ or cleared (not recorded which).

With respect to this clone: The read halts 3 residues ahead of the CDR3 end, with the missing end drawn from the germline J gene. V usage is TRBV6-2 or TRBV6-3 and J usage is TRBJ2-1; 7 bases match TRBD2. Trimming cost V 0 bases and J 4 bases; bases outside gene matches: 9. Germline values: CDR1 MNHEY, CDR2 SVGEGT. The CDR3 has 17 residues. The CDR3 DNA, read in part, is TGTGCCAGCAGTTACTCTCCCCCTAGCGGCCTTTACAATGAG. Its protein is CASSYSPPSGLYNE. From start to end, the CDR3 is CASSYSPPSGLYNEQFF.

This clone is identified as medium-sized from frequency. The read stops 3 residues short of the end of the CDR3; the missing end is completed from the germline J gene. The chain has TRBV7-3 and TRBJ2-3; 11 bases match TRBD2. The CDR3 length is 16 residues. Germline CDR1 is SGHTA and CDR2 is FQGTGA. V dropped 4 bases and J dropped 6; count of bases not matched to a gene: 9. CDR3 bases read: TGTGCCAGCAGCTCGAGACTAGCGGGGAACCGGGATACG. Translated: CASSSRLAGNRDT. The CDR3 in its entirety is CASSSRLAGNRDTQYF. Full variable domain (rest looked up from reference TRBV7-3 and TRBJ2-3): GAGVSQTPSNKVTEKGKYVELRCDPISGHTALYWYRQSLGQGPEFLIYFQGTGAADDSGLPNDRFFAVRPEGSVSTLKIQRTERGDSAVYLCASSSRLAGNRDTQYFGPGTRLTVL.

About this clone: The missing CDR3 end, 3 residues past where the read stops, is filled in from the germline J gene. This sequence joins TRBV7-9 and TRBJ2-7, with 7 nucleotides matching TRBD1. Losses at the gene ends were 4 bases for V and 0 bases for J; bases not matched to a gene: 3. Germline values: CDR1 SEHNR, CDR2 FQNEAQ (reference sequence). The CDR3 length is 14 residues. The sequenced part of the CDR3 DNA is TGTGCCAGCAGCTCCCGGGACAGCTCCTACGAG. The encoded protein is CASSSRDSSYE. The full CDR3 is CASSSRDSSYEQYF.

This clone ranks as medium-sized in terms of frequency. The read terminates 3 residues ahead of where the CDR3 ends, so the germline J gene completes it. This chain joins TRBV5-4 and TRBJ2-3; the D is unclear. The V end was cut by 0 bases, the J end by 0 bases, with 11 bases between. CDR1 is SGHNT and CDR2 is YYREEE in the germline V gene (reference sequence). The CDR3 length is 16 residues. Incomplete CDR3 DNA: TGTGCCAGCAGCTTGGGCCCGCGAGAGAGCACAGATACG. This sequence encodes CASSLGPRESTDT. The full CDR3 sequence reads CASSLGPRESTDTQYF.

Judged by frequency, this clone is medium-sized. The read falls 3 residues short of the CDR3 end, and the missing part is taken from the germline J gene. The rearrangement joins TRBV2 to TRBJ2-3; D gene ambiguous. V was pared by 4 bases and J by 6 bases, with 8 bases between. Per germline, CDR1 SNHLY and CDR2 FYNNEI. This CDR3 spans 12 amino acids. CDR3 DNA (partial): TGTGCCAGCAGTGCTCCCAGGGATACG. As protein: CASSAPRDT. The CDR3 reads in full as CASSAPRDTQYF.

In regard to this clone: Coverage ceases 3 residues before the CDR3 finishes, and the germline J gene fills in the end. This chain uses TRBV5-1 with TRBJ1-1; tentative D call: TRBD1 (5 bases). V was pared by 0 bases and J by 6 bases, with 15 bases between. The CDR3 is 15 amino acids. Looked up from germline, CDR1 is SGHRS and CDR2 is YFSETQ. CDR3 residues: CASSLDQGVSAEAFF. CDR3 bases read: TGCGCCAGCAGCTTGGATCAGGGAGTTTCGGCTGAA.

A note on this clone: The CDR3 is cut off 3 residues early in the read; its end comes from the germline J gene. This chain joins TRBV5-6 and TRBJ1-2, with unresolved D. Germline CDR1 SGHDT, CDR2 YYEEEE. The CDR3 consists of 13 residues. The part of the CDR3 DNA that was read is TGTGCCAGCAGCCGAAGGGCGGGTTTCGGC. Translated, it gives CASSRRAGFG. The whole CDR3 protein is CASSRRAGFGYTF.

With regard to this clone: Sequencing ends 3 residues short of the CDR3 end; the germline J gene provides the rest. The V and J genes are TRBV5-4 and TRBJ2-5; D gene unclear. From germline, CDR1 is SGHNT and CDR2 YYREEE (reference sequence). CDR3 size: 14 residues. V was clipped by 0 bases and J by 1 base, with 7 bases between them. This CDR3 is CASSLAVAQETQYF. CDR3 DNA (partial): TGTGCCAGCAGCTTGGCGGTCGCCCAAGAGACC. Full variable domain (rest looked up from reference TRBV5-4 and TRBJ2-5): ETGVTQSPTHLIKTRGQQVTLRCSSQSGHNTVSWYQQALGQGPQFIFQYYREEENGRGNFPPRFSGLQFPNYSSELNVNALELDDSALYLCASSLAVAQETQYFGPGTRLLVL.

Notes on this clone: With the read ending 3 residues before the CDR3 end, the germline J gene is used to fill in that end. The rearrangement uses TRBV20-1 and TRBJ1-1; 9 nucleotides match TRBD1. This CDR3 is 15 amino acids long. Germline V CDR1 and CDR2: DFQATT, SNEGSKA (reference sequence). With 3 bases clipped from V and 1 base from J, the junction kept 6 bases outside the gene matches. Incomplete CDR3 DNA: TGCAGTGCTAGGGAAGACAGGGGGAAGAACACTGAA. It codes for CSAREDRGKNTE. The full-length CDR3 reads as CSAREDRGKNTEAFF.